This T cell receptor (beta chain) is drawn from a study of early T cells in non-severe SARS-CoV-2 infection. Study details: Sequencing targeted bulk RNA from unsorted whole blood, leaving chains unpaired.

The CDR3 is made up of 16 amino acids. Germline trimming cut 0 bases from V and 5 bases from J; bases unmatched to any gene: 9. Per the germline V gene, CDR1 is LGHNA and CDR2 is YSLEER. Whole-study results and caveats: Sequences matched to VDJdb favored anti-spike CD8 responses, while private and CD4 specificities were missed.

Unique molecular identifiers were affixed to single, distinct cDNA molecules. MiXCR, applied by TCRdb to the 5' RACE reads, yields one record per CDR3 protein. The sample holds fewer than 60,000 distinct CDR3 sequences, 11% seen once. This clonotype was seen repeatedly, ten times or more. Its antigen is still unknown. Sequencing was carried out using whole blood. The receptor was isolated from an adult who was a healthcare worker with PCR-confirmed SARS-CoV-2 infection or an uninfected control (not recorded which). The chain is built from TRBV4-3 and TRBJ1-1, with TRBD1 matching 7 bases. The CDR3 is CASSQDATGYGTEAFF. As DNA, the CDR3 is TGCGCCAGCAGCCAAGATGCGACAGGGTACGGAACTGAAGCTTTCTTT.